Below are 10 T cell receptor beta chains sequenced from a single sample in a study of blood T cell repertoires in COVID-19. Some clones are missing from TCRdb's copy, which holds only in-frame ones; the method was immunoSEQ multiplex PCR. The table has roughly 200,000 clones, roughly 85% seen once. Sequenced: peripheral blood. These receptors were taken from a woman aged 18-30 years who had recovered from COVID-19.

The genes are TRBV6-5 and TRBJ2-7; D unresolved. The germline V gene has CDR1 MNHEY and CDR2 SVGAGI. Trimming removed 2 bases from V and 6 bases from J, with 11 bases in between. This CDR3 contains 13 residues. CDR3 residues: CASSYAGFGEQYF. The CDR3 nucleotides read TGTGCCAGCAGTTACGCCGGTTTTGGCGAGCAGTACTTC.

This clone was recorded only once. The chain recombines TRBV6-6 with TRBJ2-3; 8 nucleotides align to TRBD2. This CDR3 spans 16 amino acids. Germline V gives CDR1 MNHNY, CDR2 SVGAGI (reference sequence). Trimming cost V 2 bases and J 1 base; bases outside gene matches: 5. CDR3 region: CASSYTGGAGTDTQYF. The CDR3 DNA reads TGTGCCAGCAGTTACACCGGGGGGGCCGGCACAGATACGCAGTATTTT.

CDR3 bases: TGTGCCAGCAGCGCCGGGGGGCTAGAAGAGACCCAGTACTTC. Amino acids: CASSAGGLEETQYF. The V call is TRBV5-6, the J call TRBJ2-5, with a weak D call TRBD2 (7 bases). CDR1 and CDR2 (germline): SGHDT, YYEEEE. This CDR3 region has 14 residues. Trimming took off 4 bases at V and 3 bases at J, with 13 bases between the two ends.

The rearrangement uses TRBV19 and TRBJ2-7, with TRBD1 matching 11 bases. From germline, CDR1 is LNHDA and CDR2 SQIVND (reference sequence). The V gene end was trimmed by 5 bases and the J gene end by 0 bases; junction bases not matched to a gene: 6. The CDR3 is 16 residues long. The CDR3: CASSLGQGAVSYEQYF. In nucleotides, the CDR3 is TGTGCCAGTAGTCTCGGACAGGGGGCCGTCTCCTACGAGCAGTACTTC.

The chain recombines TRBV4-3 with TRBJ2-1, with 8 bases lining up with TRBD2. Germline CDR1 LGHNA, CDR2 YSLEER. This CDR3 has 16 residues. The V segment lost 4 bases and the J segment 6 bases; nucleotides outside the gene matches: 11. The CDR3 loop reads CASSPYGTGGINEQFF. The CDR3 nucleotides are TGCGCCAGCAGCCCCTATGGTACGGGAGGGATCAATGAGCAGTTCTTC.

This chain connects TRBV19 to TRBJ1-5; D is undetermined. Deletions cut 3 bases from V and 4 bases from J, with 7 bases between. CDR3 length: 13 residues. The germline CDR1 and CDR2 sequences are LNHDA and SQIVND (reference sequence). The CDR3 region is CASSIGRNQPQHF. The CDR3 DNA sequence: TGTGCCAGTAGTATTGGCAGGAATCAGCCCCAGCATTTT.

This clone showed up just a few times. V gene TRBV7-9 combines with J gene TRBJ1-2, with D unresolved. CDR1 and CDR2 from the germline V gene are SEHNR and FQNEAQ (reference sequence). This CDR3 spans 12 amino acids. The ends were cut back, 5 bases at V and 7 bases at J, with 11 bases in the middle. DNA of the CDR3: TGTGCCAGCAGCACACCAAACAGTGGCTACACCTTC. Its translation is CASSTPNSGYTF.

The V gene is TRBV4-3, the J gene TRBJ1-3; D call uncertain. The germline CDR1 and CDR2 sequences are LGHNA and YSLEER. With 1 base removed from V and 7 bases from J, the gap between germline ends came to 11 bases. This CDR3 has 14 residues. CDR3 region: CASSQVTGRNTIYF. Here the CDR3 DNA reads TGCGCCAGCAGCCAAGTAACCGGGAGGAACACCATATATTTT.

The CDR3 nucleotides are TGTGCCAGCAGCTTAGGAACCGGACAGGGTCGGACCTACGAGCAGTACTTC. It is translated as CASSLGTGQGRTYEQYF. V and J are TRBV11-2 and TRBJ2-7; 8 nucleotides agree with TRBD1. Germline assignment: CDR1 SGHAT and CDR2 FQNNGV. V lost 1 base and J lost 2; bases outside the gene matches: 10. The CDR3 extends over 17 amino acids.

The chain links TRBV4-3 to TRBJ2-3; no reliable D call. Germline CDR1 reads LGHNA; CDR2 reads YSLEER. The ends were cut back, 0 bases at V and 2 bases at J, with 12 bases in the middle. The CDR3 has 16 residues. This chain's CDR3 is CASSQDEVRYTDTQYF. DNA of the CDR3: TGCGCCAGCAGCCAAGATGAAGTGAGATACACAGATACGCAGTATTTT.